The clone carrying this TCR beta chain was counted at least ten times. Regions amplified from RNA transcripts were the TCR beta CDR3 regions. The HTBI primer set served for first-round RT-PCR of the TCR CDR3. TCRdb re-derived calls from the multiplex PCR reads in MiXCR, one entry per CDR3 protein. The repertoire holds some 500,000 distinct CDR3 sequences, with around 14% as singletons. These data come from a study of T cells in Graves' hyperthyroidism and ophthalmopathy. Germline values: CDR1 LGHNT, CDR2 FRNRAP. V was trimmed by 2 bases and J by 0 bases, leaving 13 bases between them. This CDR3 is 17 amino acids long. In making diagnoses, clinical symptoms, serum thyroxine and TRAb, thyroid ultrasound and orbital computed tomography were all used.

The chain joins TRBV12-5 to TRBJ2-2, with D possibly matching TRBD1 (5 bases). Sequenced sample: blood. This TCR was recovered from a woman aged 18-29 years with Graves' hyperthyroidism. The chain's CDR3 is CASGLKRAGSNTGELFF. CDR3 bases: TGTGCTAGTGGTTTGAAAAGGGCAGGGTCGAACACCGGGGAGCTGTTTTTT.